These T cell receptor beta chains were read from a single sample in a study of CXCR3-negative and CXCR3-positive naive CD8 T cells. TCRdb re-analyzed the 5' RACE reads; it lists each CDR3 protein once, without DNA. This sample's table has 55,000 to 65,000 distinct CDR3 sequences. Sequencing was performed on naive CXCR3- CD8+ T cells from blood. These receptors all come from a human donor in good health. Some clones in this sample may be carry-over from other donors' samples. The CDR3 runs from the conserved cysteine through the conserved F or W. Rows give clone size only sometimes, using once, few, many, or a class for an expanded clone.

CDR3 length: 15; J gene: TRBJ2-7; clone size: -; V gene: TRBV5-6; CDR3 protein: CASSVTPGYSYEQYF
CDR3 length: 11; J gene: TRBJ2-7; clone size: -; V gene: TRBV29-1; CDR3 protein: CSVLGGYEQYF
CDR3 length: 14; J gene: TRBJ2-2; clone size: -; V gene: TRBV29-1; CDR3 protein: CSVERDEGTGELFF
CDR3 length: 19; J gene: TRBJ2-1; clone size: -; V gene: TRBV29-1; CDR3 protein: CSGMGGPLGGPSSYNEQFF
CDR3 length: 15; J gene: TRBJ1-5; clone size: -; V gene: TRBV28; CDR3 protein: CASSLWSGSNQPQHF
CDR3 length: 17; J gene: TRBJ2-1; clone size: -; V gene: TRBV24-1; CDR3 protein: CATSDRAGGLSYNEQFF
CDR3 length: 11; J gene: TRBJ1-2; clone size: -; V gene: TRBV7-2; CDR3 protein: CASTKMGGYTF
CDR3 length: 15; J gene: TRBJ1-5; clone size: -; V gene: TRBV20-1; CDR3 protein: CSAYQDTVDYQPQHF
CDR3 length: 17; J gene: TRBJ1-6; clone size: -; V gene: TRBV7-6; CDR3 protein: CASSRTGSFSYNSPLHF
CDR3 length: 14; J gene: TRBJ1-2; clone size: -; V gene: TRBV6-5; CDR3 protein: CASSYGTGVDGYTF
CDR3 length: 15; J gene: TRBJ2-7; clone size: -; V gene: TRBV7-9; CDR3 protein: CASRDNRGSRDEQYF
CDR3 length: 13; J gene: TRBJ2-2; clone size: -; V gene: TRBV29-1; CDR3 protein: CSVEGGNTGELFF
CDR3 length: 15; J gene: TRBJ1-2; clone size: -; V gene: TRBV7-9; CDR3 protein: CASSLAADFHYGYTF
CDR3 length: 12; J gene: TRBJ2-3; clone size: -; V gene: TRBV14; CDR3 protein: CASSQTSDTQYF
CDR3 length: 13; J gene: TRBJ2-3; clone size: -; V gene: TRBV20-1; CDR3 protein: CSARGLSTDTQYF
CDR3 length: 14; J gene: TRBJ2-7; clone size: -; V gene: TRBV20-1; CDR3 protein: CSASSFTSDYEQYF
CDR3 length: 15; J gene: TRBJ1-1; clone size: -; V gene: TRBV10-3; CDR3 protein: CAISDRVSSNKEAFF
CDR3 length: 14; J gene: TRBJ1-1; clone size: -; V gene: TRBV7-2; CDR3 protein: CASSLVPGNTEAFF
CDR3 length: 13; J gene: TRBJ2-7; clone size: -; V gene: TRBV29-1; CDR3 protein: CSAGIGASYEQYF
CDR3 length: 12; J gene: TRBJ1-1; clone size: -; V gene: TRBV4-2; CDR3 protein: CASKWGNTEAFF
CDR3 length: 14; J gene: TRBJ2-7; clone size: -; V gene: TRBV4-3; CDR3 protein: CASSQAGTGSEQYF
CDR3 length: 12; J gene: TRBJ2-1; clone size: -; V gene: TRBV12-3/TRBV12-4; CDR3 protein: CASSLSPGEQFF
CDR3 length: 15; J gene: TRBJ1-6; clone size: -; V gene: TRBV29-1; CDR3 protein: CSPGVVSSYNSPLHF
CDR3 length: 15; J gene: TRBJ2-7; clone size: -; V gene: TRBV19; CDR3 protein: CASNPSTSGAYEQYF
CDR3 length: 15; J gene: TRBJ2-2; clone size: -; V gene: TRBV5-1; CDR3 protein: CASSLAGGPSGELFF
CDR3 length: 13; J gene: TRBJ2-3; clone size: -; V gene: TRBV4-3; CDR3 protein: CASSQTRADTQYF
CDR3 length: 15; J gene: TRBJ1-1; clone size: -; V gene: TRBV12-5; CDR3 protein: CASGLAGGLDTEAFF
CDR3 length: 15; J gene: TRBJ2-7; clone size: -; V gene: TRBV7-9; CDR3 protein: CASSSGTAFTYEQYF
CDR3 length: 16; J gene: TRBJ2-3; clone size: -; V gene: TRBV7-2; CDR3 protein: CASSLNLAGGMYTQYF
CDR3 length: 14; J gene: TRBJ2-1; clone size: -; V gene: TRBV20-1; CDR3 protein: CSARVQAGYNEQFF
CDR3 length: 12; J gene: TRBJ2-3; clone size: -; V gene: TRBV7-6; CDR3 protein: CASSSLTDTQYF
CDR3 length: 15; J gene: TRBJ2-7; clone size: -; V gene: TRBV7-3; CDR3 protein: CASSLSASGSYEQYF
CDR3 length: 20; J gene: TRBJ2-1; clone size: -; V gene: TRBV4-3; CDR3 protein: CASSQDRGLAGVGIYNEQFF
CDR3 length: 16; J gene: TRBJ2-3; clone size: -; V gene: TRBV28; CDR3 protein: CASSLNSGGSTDTQYF
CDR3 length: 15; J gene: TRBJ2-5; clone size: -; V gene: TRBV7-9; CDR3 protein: CASSWGLAGRETQYF
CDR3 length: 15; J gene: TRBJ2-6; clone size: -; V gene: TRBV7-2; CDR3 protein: CASLTGTSGANVLTF
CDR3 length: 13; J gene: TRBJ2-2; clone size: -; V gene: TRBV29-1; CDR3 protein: CSTRTGDTGELFF
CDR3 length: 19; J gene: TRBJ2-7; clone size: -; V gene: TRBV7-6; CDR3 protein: CASSFQRDRANENSYEQYF
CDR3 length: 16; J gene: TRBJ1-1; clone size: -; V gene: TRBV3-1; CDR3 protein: CASRLTGTGLFREAFF
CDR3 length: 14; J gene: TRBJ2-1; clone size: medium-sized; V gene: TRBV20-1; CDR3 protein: CSAASGGGFNEQFF
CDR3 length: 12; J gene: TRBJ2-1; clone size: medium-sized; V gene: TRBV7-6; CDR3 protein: CASGGYSDEQFF
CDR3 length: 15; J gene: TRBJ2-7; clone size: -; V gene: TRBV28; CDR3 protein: CASSFRGISSYEQYF